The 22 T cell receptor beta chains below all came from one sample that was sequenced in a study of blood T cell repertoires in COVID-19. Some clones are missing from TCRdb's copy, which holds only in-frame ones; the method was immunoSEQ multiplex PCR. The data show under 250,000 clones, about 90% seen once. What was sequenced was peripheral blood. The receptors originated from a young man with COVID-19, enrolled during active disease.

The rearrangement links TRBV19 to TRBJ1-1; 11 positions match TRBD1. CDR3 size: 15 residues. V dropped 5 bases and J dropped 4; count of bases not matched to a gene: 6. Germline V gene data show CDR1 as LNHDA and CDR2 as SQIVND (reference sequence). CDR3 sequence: CASSLGQGVGTEAFF. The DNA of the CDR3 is TGTGCCAGTAGTTTGGGACAGGGGGTCGGCACTGAAGCTTTCTTT. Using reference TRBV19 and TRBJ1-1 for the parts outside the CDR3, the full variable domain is DGGITQSPKYLFRKEGQNVTLSCEQNLNHDAMYWYRQDPGQGLRLIYYSQIVNDFQKGDIAEGYSVSREKKESFPLTVTSAQKNPTAFYLCASSLGQGVGTEAFFGQGTRLTVV.

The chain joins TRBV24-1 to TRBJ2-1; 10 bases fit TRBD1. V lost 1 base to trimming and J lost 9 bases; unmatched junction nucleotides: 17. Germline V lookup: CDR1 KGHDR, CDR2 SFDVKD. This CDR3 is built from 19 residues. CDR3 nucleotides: TGTGCCACCAGTGATTTAAGGTTTGGGACAGGGGAAAGAATTGGTGAGCAGTTCTTC. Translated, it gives CATSDLRFGTGERIGEQFF.

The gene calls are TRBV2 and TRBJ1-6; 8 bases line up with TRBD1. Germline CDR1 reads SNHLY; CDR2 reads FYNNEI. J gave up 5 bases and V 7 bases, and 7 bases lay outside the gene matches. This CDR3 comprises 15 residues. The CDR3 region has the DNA TGTGCCAGCACGAGTTACAGGGGGAATAATTCACCCCTCCACTTT. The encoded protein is CASTSYRGNNSPLHF.

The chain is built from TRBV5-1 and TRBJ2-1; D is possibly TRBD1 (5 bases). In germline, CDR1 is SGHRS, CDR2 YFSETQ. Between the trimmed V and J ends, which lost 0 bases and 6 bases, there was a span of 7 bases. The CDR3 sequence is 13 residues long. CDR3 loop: CASSLGQPNEQFF. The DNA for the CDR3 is TGCGCCAGCAGCTTGGGACAGCCCAATGAGCAGTTCTTC.

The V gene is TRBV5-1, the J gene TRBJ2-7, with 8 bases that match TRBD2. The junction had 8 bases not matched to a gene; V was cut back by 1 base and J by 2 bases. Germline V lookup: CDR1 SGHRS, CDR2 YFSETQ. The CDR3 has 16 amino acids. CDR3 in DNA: TGCGCCAGCAGCTTGAACGGGGGGGTGGGCGCCTACGAGCAGTACTTC. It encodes CASSLNGGVGAYEQYF.

The CDR3 coding sequence is TGTGCCAGCAGTAGGGACAGGGGGCTCTACGAGCAGTACTTC. It translates to CASSRDRGLYEQYF. J is TRBJ2-7 and V is TRBV6-5, with 12 bases fitting TRBD1. Germline trimming cut 5 bases from V and 3 bases from J; bases unmatched to any gene: 2. The CDR3 is made up of 14 amino acids. The germline gives CDR1 MNHEY, CDR2 SVGAGI.

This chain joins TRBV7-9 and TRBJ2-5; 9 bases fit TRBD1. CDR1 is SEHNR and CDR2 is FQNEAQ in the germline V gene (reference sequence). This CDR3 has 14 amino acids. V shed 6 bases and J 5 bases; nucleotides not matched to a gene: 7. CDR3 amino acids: CASRPQGATETQYF. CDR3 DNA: TGTGCCAGCAGACCACAGGGGGCTACGGAGACCCAGTACTTC.

The CDR3 loop is CASSSPPNYGYTF. Written as DNA, the CDR3 is TGCGCCAGCAGCTCCCCCCCAAACTATGGCTACACCTTC. The chain combines TRBV5-1 with TRBJ1-2; no firm D call. The CDR3 is 13 residues long. Germline values: CDR1 SGHRS, CDR2 YFSETQ. Trimming cost V 3 bases and J 2 bases, with 8 bases left between them.

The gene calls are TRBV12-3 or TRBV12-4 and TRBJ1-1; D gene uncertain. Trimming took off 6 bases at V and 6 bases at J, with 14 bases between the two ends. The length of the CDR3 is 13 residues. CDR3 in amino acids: CASRLGLRAEAFF. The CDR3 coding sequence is TGTGCCAGCAGACTTGGACTTAGGGCTGAAGCTTTCTTT.

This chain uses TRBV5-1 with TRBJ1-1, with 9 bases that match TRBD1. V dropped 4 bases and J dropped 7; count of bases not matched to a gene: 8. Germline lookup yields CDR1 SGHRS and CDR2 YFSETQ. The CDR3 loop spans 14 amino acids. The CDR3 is CASSTTGGTYEAFF. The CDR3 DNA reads TGCGCCAGCAGCACGACAGGGGGAACCTATGAAGCTTTCTTT.

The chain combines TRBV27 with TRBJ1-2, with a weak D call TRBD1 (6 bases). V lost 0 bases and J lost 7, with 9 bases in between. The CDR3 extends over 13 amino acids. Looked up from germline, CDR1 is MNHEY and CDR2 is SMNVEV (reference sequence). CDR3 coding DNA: TGTGCCAGCAGTTTATCGGGGGCTGGTGGCTACACCTTC. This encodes CASSLSGAGGYTF.

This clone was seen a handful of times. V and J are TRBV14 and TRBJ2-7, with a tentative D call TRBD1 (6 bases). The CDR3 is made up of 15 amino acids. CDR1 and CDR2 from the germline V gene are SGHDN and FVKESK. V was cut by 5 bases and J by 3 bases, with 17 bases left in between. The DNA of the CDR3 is TGTGCCAGCAGCGCAACCCGACAGGATAGCTACGAGCAGTACTTC. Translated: CASSATRQDSYEQYF.

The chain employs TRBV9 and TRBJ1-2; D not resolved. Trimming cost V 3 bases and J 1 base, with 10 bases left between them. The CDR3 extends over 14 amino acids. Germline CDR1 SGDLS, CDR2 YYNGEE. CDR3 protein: CASSGSVLNYGYTF. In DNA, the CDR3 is TGTGCCAGCAGCGGATCGGTGCTTAACTATGGCTACACCTTC.

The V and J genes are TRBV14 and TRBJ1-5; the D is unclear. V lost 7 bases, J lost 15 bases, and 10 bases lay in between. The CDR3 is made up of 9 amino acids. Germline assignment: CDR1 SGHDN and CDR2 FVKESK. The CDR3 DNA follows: TGTGCCAGCACCCTGAGTCGGCATTTT. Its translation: CASTLSRHF.

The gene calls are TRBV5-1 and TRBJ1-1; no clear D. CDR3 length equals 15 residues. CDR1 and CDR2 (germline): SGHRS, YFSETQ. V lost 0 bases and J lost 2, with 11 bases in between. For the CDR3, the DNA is TGCGCCAGCAGCTTGGGGTACCACTCTAACACTGAAGCTTTCTTT. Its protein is CASSLGYHSNTEAFF.

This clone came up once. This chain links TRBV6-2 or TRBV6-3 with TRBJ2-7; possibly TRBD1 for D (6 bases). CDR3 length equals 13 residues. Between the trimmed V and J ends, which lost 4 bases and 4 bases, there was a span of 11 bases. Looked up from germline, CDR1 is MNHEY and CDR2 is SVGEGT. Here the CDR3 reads CASSFRGSYEQYF. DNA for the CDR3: TGTGCCAGCAGTTTCAGGGGTTCGTACGAGCAGTACTTC.

The CDR3 DNA follows: TGTGCCAGCAGTCCCTATGACAGGGTTGACTACGAGCAGTACTTC. This sequence encodes CASSPYDRVDYEQYF. The chain uses TRBV6-2 or TRBV6-3 and TRBJ2-7; TRBD1 agrees at 7 bases. This CDR3 is built from 15 residues. V lost 5 bases, J lost 3 bases, and 10 bases stayed unmatched. Germline V gene lookup returns CDR1 MNHEY and CDR2 SVGEGT.

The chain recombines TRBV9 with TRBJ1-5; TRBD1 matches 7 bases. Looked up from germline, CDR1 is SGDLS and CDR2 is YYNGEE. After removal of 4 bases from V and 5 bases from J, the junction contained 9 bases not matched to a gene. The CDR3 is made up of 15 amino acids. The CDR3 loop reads CASSPGTVPHQPQHF. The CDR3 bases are TGTGCCAGCAGCCCCGGGACAGTTCCCCATCAGCCCCAGCATTTT.

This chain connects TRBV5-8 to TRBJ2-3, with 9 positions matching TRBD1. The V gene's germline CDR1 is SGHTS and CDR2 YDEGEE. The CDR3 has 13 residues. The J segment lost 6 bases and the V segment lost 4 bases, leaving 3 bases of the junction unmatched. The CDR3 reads CASSPGQGDTQYF. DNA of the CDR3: TGTGCCAGCAGCCCGGGACAGGGTGATACGCAGTATTTT.

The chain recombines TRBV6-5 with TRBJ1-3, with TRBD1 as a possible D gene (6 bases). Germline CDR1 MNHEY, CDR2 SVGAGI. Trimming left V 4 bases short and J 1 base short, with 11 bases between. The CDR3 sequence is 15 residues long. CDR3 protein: CASSWDTNSGNTIYF. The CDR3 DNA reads TGTGCCAGCAGTTGGGACACCAATTCTGGAAACACCATATATTTT.

CDR3 amino acids: CASSLSSTGNEKLFF. CDR3 DNA: TGTGCCAGCAGCCTCTCCTCAACAGGGAATGAAAAACTGTTTTTT. The chain joins TRBV6-2 or TRBV6-3 to TRBJ1-4, with D maybe TRBD1 (6 bases). Looked up from germline, CDR1 is MNHEY and CDR2 is SVGEGT. The CDR3 contains 15 residues. V lost 6 bases and J 5 bases, leaving 16 bases between the germline ends.

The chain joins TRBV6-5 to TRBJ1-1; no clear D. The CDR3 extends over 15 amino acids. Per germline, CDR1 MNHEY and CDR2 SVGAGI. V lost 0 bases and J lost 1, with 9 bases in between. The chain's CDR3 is CASSYSRHGNTEAFF. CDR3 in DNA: TGTGCCAGCAGTTACTCGAGACATGGGAACACTGAAGCTTTCTTT.